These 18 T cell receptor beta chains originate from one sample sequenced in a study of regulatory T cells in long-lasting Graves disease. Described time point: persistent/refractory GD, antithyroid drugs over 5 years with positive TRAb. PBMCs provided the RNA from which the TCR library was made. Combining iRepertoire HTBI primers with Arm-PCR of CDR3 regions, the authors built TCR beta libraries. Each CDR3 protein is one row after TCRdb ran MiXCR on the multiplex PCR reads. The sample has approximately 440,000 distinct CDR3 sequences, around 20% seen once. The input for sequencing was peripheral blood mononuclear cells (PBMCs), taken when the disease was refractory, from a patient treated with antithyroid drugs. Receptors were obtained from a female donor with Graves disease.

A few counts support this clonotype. CDR3 sequence reads: CSAAQGAMIGNQPQHF. The CDR3 DNA sequence: TGCAGTGCAGCACAGGGGGCGATGATTGGCAATCAGCCCCAGCATTTT. V usage is TRBV20-1 and J usage is TRBJ1-5, with 9 bases fitting TRBD1. The CDR3 runs to 16 residues. The V gene's germline CDR1 is DFQATT and CDR2 SNEGSKA (reference sequence). Trimming removed 6 bases from V and 2 bases from J; junction bases left unmatched: 11.

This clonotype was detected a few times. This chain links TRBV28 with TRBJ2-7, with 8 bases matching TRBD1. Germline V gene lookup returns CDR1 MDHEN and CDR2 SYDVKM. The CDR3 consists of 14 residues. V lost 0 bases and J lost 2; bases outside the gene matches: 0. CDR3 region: CASSLWTGAYEQYF. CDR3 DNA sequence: TGTGCCAGCAGTTTATGGACAGGGGCCTACGAGCAGTACTTC.

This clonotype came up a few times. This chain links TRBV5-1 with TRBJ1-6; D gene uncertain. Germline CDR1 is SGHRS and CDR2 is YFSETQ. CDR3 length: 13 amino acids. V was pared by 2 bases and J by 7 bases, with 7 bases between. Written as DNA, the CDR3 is TGCGCCAGCAGCTTAAGGACCAATTCACCCCTCCACTTT. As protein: CASSLRTNSPLHF.

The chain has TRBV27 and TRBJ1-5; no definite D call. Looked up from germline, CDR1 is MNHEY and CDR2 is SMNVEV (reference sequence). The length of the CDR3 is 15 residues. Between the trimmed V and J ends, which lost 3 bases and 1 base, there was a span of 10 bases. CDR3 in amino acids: CASSFSRASNQPQHF. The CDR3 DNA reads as TGTGCCAGCAGTTTCTCGAGGGCCAGCAATCAGCCCCAGCATTTT.

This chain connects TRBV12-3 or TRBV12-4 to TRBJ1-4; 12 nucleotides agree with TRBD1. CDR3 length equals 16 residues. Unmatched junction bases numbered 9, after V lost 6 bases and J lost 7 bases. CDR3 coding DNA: TGTGCCAGCAGACCTGGGACAGGGGGCGGAGGTGAAAAACTGTTTTTT. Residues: CASRPGTGGGGEKLFF.

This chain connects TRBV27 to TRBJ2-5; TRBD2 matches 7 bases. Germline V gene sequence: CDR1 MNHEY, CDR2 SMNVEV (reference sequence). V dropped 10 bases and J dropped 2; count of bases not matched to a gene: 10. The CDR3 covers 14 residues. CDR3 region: CATSWGGTQETQYF. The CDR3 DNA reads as TGTGCCACCAGCTGGGGGGGTACTCAAGAGACCCAGTACTTC.

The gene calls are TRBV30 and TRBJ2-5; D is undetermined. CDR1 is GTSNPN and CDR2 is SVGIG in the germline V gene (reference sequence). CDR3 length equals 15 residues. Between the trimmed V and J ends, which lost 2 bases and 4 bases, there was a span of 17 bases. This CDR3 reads CAWSTPPSSIETQYF. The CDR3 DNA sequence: TGTGCCTGGAGTACCCCCCCGAGTAGCATAGAGACCCAGTACTTC.

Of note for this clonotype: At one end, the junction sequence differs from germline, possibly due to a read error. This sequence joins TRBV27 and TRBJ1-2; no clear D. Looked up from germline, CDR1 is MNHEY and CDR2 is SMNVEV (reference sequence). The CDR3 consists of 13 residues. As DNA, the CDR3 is TGTGCCAGCAGTTTATCGTTGGGCTATGACTACACCTTC. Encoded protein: CASSLSLGYDYTF.

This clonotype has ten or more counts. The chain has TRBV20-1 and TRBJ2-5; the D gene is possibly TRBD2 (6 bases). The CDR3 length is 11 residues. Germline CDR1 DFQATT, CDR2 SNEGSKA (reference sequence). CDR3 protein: CARASAETQYF. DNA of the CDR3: TGCGCCCGGGCTAGCGCTGAGACCCAGTACTTC.

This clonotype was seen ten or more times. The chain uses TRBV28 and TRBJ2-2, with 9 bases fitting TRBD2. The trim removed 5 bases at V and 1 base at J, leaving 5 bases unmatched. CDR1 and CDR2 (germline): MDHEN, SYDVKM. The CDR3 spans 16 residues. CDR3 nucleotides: TGTGCCAGCAGTGCAGCTAGCGGGGTGAACACCGGGGAGCTGTTTTTT. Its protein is CASSAASGVNTGELFF.

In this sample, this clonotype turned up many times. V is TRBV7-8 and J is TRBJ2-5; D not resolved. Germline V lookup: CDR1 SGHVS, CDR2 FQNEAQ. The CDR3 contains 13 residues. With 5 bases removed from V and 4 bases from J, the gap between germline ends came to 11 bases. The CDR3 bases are TGTGCCAGCAGCATGCTACCAGGAGAGACCCAGTACTTC. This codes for CASSMLPGETQYF. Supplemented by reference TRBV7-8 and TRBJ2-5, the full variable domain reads GAGVSQSPRYKVAKRGQDVALRCDPISGHVSLFWYQQALGQGPEFLTYFQNEAQLDKSGLPSDRFFAERPEGSVSTLKIQRTQQEDSAVYLCASSMLPGETQYFGPGTRLLVL.

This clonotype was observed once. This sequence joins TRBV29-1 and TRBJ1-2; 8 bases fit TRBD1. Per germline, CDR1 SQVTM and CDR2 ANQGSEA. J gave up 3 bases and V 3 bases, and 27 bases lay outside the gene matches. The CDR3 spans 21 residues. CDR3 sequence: CSVEGVSSGLRTMDRDYGYTF. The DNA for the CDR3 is TGCAGCGTTGAGGGTGTCTCCTCCGGACTTAGGACAATGGACAGGGACTATGGCTACACCTTC. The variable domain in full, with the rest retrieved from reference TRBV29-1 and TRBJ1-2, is SAVISQKPSRDICQRGTSLTIQCQVDSQVTMMFWYRQQPGQSLTLIATANQGSEATYESGFVIDKFPISRPNLTFSTLTVSNMSPEDSSIYLCSVEGVSSGLRTMDRDYGYTFGSGTRLTVV.

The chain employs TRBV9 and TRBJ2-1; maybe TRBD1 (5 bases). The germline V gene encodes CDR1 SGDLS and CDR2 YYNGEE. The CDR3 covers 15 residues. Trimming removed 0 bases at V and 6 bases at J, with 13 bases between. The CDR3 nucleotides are TGTGCCAGCAGCGTAGGCACTCTAGGGGCCAATGAGCAGTTCTTC. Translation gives CASSVGTLGANEQFF.

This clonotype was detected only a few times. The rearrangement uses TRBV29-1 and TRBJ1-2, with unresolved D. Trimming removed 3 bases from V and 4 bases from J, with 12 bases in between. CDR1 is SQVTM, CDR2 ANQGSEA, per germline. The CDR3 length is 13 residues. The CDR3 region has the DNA TGCAGCGTTGATTCGTTACAGCTCTATGGCTACACCTTC. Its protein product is CSVDSLQLYGYTF.

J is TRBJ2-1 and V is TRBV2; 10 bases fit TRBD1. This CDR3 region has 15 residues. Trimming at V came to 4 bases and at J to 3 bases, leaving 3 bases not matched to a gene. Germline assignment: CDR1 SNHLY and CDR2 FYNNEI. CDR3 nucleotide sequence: TGTGCCAGCAGTGGGACAGGGGGGCTCTACAATGAGCAGTTCTTC. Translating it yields CASSGTGGLYNEQFF.

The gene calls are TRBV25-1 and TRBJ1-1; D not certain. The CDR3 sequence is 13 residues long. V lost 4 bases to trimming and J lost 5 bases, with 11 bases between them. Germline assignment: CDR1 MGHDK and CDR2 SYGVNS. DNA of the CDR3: TGTGCCAGCAGTGCGTCCGGGAGGACTGAAGCTTTCTTT. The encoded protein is CASSASGRTEAFF.

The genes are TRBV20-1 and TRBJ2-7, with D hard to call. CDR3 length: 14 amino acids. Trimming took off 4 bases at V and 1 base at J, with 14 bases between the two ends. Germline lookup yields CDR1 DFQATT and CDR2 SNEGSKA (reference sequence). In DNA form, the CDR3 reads TGCAGTGCTACGTTTTGGCAGCTTTCCTACGAGCAGTACTTC. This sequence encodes CSATFWQLSYEQYF.

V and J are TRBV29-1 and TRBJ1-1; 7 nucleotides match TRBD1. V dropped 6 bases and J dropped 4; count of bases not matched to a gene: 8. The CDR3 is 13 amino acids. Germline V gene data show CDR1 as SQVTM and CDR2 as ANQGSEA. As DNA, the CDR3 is TGCAGCGTCGACCGACAGGGAGGCACTGAAGCTTTCTTT. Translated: CSVDRQGGTEAFF.